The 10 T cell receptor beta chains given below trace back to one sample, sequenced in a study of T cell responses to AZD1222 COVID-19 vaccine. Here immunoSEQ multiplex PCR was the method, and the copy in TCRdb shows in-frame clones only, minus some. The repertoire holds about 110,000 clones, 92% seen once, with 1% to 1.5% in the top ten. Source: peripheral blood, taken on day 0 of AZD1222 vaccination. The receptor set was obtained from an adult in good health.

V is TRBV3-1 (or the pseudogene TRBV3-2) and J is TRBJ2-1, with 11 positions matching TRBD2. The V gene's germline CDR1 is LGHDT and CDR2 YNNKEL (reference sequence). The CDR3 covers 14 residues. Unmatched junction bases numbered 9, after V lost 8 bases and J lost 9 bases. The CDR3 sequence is CASGRSGRGGEQFF. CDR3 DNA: TGTGCCAGCGGGCGTAGCGGGAGGGGGGGTGAGCAGTTCTTC.

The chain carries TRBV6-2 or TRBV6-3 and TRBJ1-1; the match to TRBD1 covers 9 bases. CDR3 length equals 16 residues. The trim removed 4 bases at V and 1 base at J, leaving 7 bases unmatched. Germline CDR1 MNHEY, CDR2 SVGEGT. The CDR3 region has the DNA TGTGCCAGCAGTTTAACCCCGGGACAGGGGAACACTGAAGCTTTCTTT. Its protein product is CASSLTPGQGNTEAFF.

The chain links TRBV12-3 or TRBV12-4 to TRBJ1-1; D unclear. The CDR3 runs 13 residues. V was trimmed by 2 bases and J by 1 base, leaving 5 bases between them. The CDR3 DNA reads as TGTGCCAGCAGTTTAATGGGGAACACTGAAGCTTTCTTT. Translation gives CASSLMGNTEAFF.

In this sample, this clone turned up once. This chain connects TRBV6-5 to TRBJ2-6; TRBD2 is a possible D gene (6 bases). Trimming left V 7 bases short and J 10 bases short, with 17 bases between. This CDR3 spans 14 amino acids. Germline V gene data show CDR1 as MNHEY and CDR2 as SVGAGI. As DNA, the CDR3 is TGTGCCAGCACCCATCTTACGGGACTGAACGTCCTGACTTTC. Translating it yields CASTHLTGLNVLTF.

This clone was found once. In DNA, the CDR3 is TGTGCCAGCAGCTTAGATGGACAGGCAAATCAGCCCCAGCATTTT. Translation: CASSLDGQANQPQHF. V usage is TRBV7-8 and J usage is TRBJ1-5; 7 bases are a match to TRBD1. The CDR3 covers 15 residues. The V and J ends lost 1 base and 4 bases, in that order; junction bases with no gene match: 4. Per the germline V gene, CDR1 is SGHVS and CDR2 is FQNEAQ.

The CDR3 region is CASSQHRGLGRNTGELFF. The CDR3 region has the DNA TGTGCCAGCAGCCAACACAGGGGACTAGGCCGGAACACCGGGGAGCTGTTTTTT. The J gene is TRBJ2-2, the V gene TRBV14; tentatively, D is TRBD2 (8 bases). Germline CDR1 reads SGHDN; CDR2 reads FVKESK. The CDR3 spans 18 residues. V shed 2 bases and J shed 1 base, with 17 bases lying between them.

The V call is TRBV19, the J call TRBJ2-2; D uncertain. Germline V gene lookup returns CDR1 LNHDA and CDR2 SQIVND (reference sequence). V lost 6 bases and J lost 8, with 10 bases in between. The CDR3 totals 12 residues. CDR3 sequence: CASSPMLGELFF. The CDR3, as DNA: TGTGCCAGTAGCCCCATGCTGGGGGAGCTGTTTTTT.

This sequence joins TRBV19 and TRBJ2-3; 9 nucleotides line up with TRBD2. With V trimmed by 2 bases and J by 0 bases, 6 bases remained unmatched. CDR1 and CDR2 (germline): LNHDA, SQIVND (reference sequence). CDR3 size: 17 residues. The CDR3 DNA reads TGTGCCAGTAGTATATTAGGAGCGGGAGGCAGCACAGATACGCAGTATTTT. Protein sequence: CASSILGAGGSTDTQYF.

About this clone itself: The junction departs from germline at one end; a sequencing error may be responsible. The CDR3 DNA sequence: TGTGCCAGTAGTATGGGACAGGGGTACGTCTTC. It translates to CASSMGQGYVF. The chain joins TRBV19 to TRBJ2-1; 10 nucleotides align to TRBD1. The CDR3 spans 11 residues. Looked up from germline, CDR1 is LNHDA and CDR2 is SQIVND (reference sequence).

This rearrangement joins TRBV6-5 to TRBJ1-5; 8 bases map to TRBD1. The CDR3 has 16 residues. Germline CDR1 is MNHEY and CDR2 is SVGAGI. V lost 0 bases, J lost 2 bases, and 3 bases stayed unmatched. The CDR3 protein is CASSYSTGAGNQPQHF. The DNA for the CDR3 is TGTGCCAGCAGTTACTCGACAGGGGCTGGCAATCAGCCCCAGCATTTT.